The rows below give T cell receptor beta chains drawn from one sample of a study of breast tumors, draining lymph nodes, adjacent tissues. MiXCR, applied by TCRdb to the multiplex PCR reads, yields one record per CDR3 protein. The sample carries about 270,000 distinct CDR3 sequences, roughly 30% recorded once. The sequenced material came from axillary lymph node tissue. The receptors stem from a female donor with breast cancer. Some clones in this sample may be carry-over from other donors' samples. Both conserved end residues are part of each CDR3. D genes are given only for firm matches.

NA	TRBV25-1	CASTTKTGGSGANVLTF
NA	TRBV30	CAWSVAGLQPQHF
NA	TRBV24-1	CATSQAGQASYEQYF
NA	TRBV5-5	CASSAGSGIRTQYF
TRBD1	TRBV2	CANQGFTGTGRYGYTF
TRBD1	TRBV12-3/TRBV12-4	CASTSGTGAYEQYF
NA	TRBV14	CASSKGRNTEAFF
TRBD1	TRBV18	CASSIGTGHSGYTF
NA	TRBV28	CASSVQSQGTGELFF
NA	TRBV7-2	CASSPARRYQETQYF
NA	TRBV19	CASSIVGTRPQETQYF
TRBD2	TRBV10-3	CARTGLAGVYEQFF
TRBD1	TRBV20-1	CSATSRDRGLLNYGYTF
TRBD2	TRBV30	CAWKFTSGTDTQYF
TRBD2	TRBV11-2	CASSLGSGNTDTQYF
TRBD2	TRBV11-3	CASSTYRLAGARNEQFF
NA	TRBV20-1	CSASRRQTPMELFF
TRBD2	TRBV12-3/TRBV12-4	CASRLGLAGGDEQFF
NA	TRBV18	CASSPPTGTQGTQYF
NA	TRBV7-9	CASSLARTQGSEQFF
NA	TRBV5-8	CAGSSRGPSGANVLTF
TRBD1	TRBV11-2	CASSLTPRQGSIADTQYF
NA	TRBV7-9	CASSLASLQETQYF
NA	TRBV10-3	CAISESRQNNQPQHF
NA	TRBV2	CASRGGATYEQYF
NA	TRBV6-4	CASSDPRSSYYEQYF
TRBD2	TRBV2	CASKGTTTAYEQYF
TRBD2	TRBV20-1	CSAQAGGGTDTQYF
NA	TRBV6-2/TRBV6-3	CASNGGRTDTQYF
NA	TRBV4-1	CASSQEGRGREQYF
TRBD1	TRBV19	CASSIKRDSFYGYTF
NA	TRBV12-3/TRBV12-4	CASSLGQRNSPLHF
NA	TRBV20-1	CSVFGFQETQYF
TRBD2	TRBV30	CAWGSGRPNEQFF
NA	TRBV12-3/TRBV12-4	CASREGFNEKLFF
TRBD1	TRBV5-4	CASSLPTGMNEQYF
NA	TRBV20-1	CSAMDPAFF
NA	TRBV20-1	CSATQTNSPLHF
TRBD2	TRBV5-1	CASSAGLGYEQYF
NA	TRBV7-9	CASSRTQGYEQYF
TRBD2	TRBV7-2	CASSLRGLAGGTPDTDTQYF
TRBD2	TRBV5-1	CASSLGLAGGVIGETQYF
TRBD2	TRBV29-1	CSVTSGSFFLCVLTF
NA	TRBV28	CASSRFANTQYF
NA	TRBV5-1	CASTLEGADTQYF
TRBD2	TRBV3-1	CASSQGFSGDYNEQFF
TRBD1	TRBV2	CASLDRGQSGYTF
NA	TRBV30	CAWGESSYEQYF
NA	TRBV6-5	CASSFNRPYDGQYF
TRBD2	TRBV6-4	CASSESSGRTDTQYF
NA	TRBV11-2	CASSLDRRSSYNEQFF
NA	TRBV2	CASSAGLYEQYF
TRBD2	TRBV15	CATSRVAGVGEQYF
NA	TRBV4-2	CASSQDHRALNEKLFF
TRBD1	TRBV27	CASSPDRSYNSPLHF